Each of the 4 T cell receptor beta chains below was sequenced from the same sample in a study of shared clonotypes between healthy human individuals. The data were produced by immunoSEQ multiplex PCR, yet TCRdb's version contains in-frame clones alone and is incomplete. Of approximately 340,000 clones in the sample, 74% were seen once. Material: memory CD4+ T cells sorted from blood. Subset meaning: CD45RA-negative fraction. The receptors derive from a man in his thirties or forties in good health.

The rearrangement links TRBV29-1 to TRBJ2-2; D is perhaps TRBD1 (6 bases). The V gene lost 4 bases and the J gene lost 4 bases, with 13 bases spanning the gap. The CDR3 extends over 14 amino acids. Germline loops: CDR1 SQVTM, CDR2 ANQGSEA. This CDR3 reads CSVGHRVGTGELFF. The CDR3 DNA is TGCAGCGTTGGACACAGGGTCGGCACCGGGGAGCTGTTTTTT.

Only one count was recorded for this clone. The V and J genes are TRBV7-3 and TRBJ1-1; the match to TRBD1 covers 7 bases. The CDR3 covers 13 residues. The ends lost 6 bases at V and 1 base at J; junction bases unmatched: 2. CDR1 and CDR2 (germline): SGHTA, FQGTGA. CDR3 in amino acids: CASRGQPNTEAFF. CDR3 nucleotides: TGTGCCAGCAGGGGACAGCCGAACACTGAAGCTTTCTTT.

CDR3 nucleotide sequence: TGTGCCAGCAGTGCGGAACTCTATGGCTACACCTTC. As protein: CASSAELYGYTF. The chain is built from TRBV2 and TRBJ1-2; the D is unclear. CDR3 length equals 12 residues. CDR1 SNHLY and CDR2 FYNNEI come from the germline V gene. Trimming took 4 bases from V and 4 from J, leaving 7 bases between them.

V and J are TRBV5-1 and TRBJ1-5; weak D call: TRBD1 (6 bases). This CDR3 has 13 residues. Germline V gene sequence: CDR1 SGHRS, CDR2 YFSETQ. Between the trimmed V and J ends, which lost 0 bases and 11 bases, there was a span of 12 bases. The CDR3 nucleotides are TGCGCCAGCAGCTTGGAGGGACATGGGGCCCAGCATTTT. Amino acid sequence: CASSLEGHGAQHF.